Shown below are 30 T cell receptor beta chains from a single sample sequenced in a study of blood T cell repertoires in COVID-19. Clones were read by immunoSEQ multiplex PCR, and TCRdb kept only the in-frame ones, dropping some. The sample has nearly 50,000 clones, 87% seen once. Sequencing used peripheral blood. The source of these receptors is a woman of 80 years or more with COVID-19, enrolled during active disease.

The V call is TRBV6-5, the J call TRBJ2-3; possibly TRBD1 for D (6 bases). Looked up from germline, CDR1 is MNHEY and CDR2 is SVGAGI. V dropped 4 bases and J dropped 2 bases, with 10 bases sitting between them. There are 14 residues in the CDR3. The CDR3 DNA reads as TGTGCCAGCAGTTGGGGGCTCCCCACAGATACGCAGTATTTT. It yields the protein CASSWGLPTDTQYF.

V usage is TRBV5-8 and J usage is TRBJ2-7, with D possibly TRBD1 on 6 matching bases. CDR3 length: 17 residues. CDR1 and CDR2 from the germline V gene are SGHTS and YDEGEE. V shed 3 bases and J shed 3 bases, with 22 bases lying between them. CDR3 sequence (DNA): TGTGCCAGCAGCTCCGTACGGGACCGGGACACCCTCTACGAGCAGTACTTC. Translating gives CASSSVRDRDTLYEQYF.

The gene calls are TRBV6-5 and TRBJ2-5; D is uncertain. V lost 0 bases to trimming and J lost 5 bases, with 7 bases between them. Germline V lookup: CDR1 MNHEY, CDR2 SVGAGI. The CDR3 has 13 residues. The CDR3 spells CASSYSYIETQYF. The CDR3 region has the DNA TGTGCCAGCAGTTACTCGTATATTGAGACCCAGTACTTC.

This sequence joins TRBV10-3 and TRBJ1-1; 8 bases agree with TRBD1. Looked up from germline, CDR1 is ENHRY and CDR2 is SYGVKD. The V gene end was trimmed by 6 bases and the J gene end by 2 bases; junction bases not matched to a gene: 2. The CDR3 has 13 amino acids. The CDR3 reads CAISGQGNTEAFF. The CDR3 DNA follows: TGTGCCATCAGCGGACAGGGAAACACTGAAGCTTTCTTT.

The chain combines TRBV28 with TRBJ2-1, with 7 bases aligning to TRBD2. This CDR3 has 10 amino acids. CDR1 and CDR2 from the germline V gene are MDHEN and SYDVKM. The V segment lost 8 bases and the J segment 9 bases; nucleotides outside the gene matches: 1. CDR3 in amino acids: CASGGVEQFF. CDR3 nucleotides: TGTGCCAGCGGGGGGGTTGAGCAGTTCTTC.

The chain uses TRBV5-1 and TRBJ2-3; no firm D call. The CDR3 has 14 residues. V was shortened by 3 bases and J by 3 bases, with 11 bases between the two germline ends. Per germline, CDR1 SGHRS and CDR2 YFSETQ. The chain's CDR3 is CASSSSQLTDTQYF. CDR3 nucleotide sequence: TGCGCCAGCAGCTCGTCCCAGTTGACAGATACGCAGTATTTT.

This clone was found a few times. The chain links TRBV11-2 to TRBJ1-2; D is perhaps TRBD1 (6 bases). Germline CDR1 and CDR2: SGHAT and FQNNGV. The CDR3 length is 15 residues. V lost 5 bases, J lost 2 bases, and 15 bases lay in between. CDR3 sequence: CASSRNTGFNYGYTF. The CDR3 nucleotides are TGTGCCAGCAGCCGAAATACAGGGTTCAACTATGGCTACACCTTC.

The chain is built from TRBV28 and TRBJ2-7; 7 bases agree with TRBD2. V dropped 4 bases and J dropped 6; count of bases not matched to a gene: 12. The CDR3 spans 15 residues. CDR1 is MDHEN and CDR2 is SYDVKM in the germline V gene. The CDR3 protein is CASSSPYWTSREQYF. The DNA for the CDR3 is TGTGCCAGCAGTTCGCCCTATTGGACTAGTCGCGAGCAGTACTTC.

V is TRBV29-1 and J is TRBJ2-5; 7 bases line up with TRBD2. In germline, CDR1 is SQVTM, CDR2 ANQGSEA. V gave up 6 bases and J gave up 5 bases; unmatched junction bases: 6. The CDR3 length is 12 residues. Here the CDR3 DNA reads TGCAGCGTCCGGACTAGTCATGAGACCCAGTACTTC. This translates into CSVRTSHETQYF.

This clone was seen once. The chain combines TRBV12-2 with TRBJ1-5; TRBD1 was called by the table and not checked on the DNA. TRBV12-2 is marked as a pseudogene. The CDR3 covers 15 residues. DNA of the CDR3: TGTGCAAGACGAGGGGGAGCCTATAGCAATCAGCCCCAGCATTTT. Residues: CARRGGAYSNQPQHF.

The chain employs TRBV3-1 (or the pseudogene TRBV3-2) and TRBJ1-2; D ambiguous. CDR3 length: 13 amino acids. CDR1 and CDR2 from the germline V gene are LGHDT and YNNKEL (reference sequence). V gave up 6 bases and J gave up 8 bases, with 16 bases separating them. CDR3 residues: CASSSGGGRGYTF. The CDR3, as DNA: TGTGCCAGCAGTTCGGGTGGAGGACGGGGCTACACCTTC.

This clone was seen a single time. This chain joins TRBV6-6 and TRBJ1-2; 7 bases are shared with TRBD1. The CDR3 runs to 12 residues. V dropped 6 bases and J dropped 5; count of bases not matched to a gene: 3. The germline V gene encodes CDR1 MNHNY and CDR2 SVGAGI (reference sequence). The CDR3, as DNA: TGTGCCAGCAGCCAGGGGGTATATGGCTACACCTTC. It codes for CASSQGVYGYTF.

The V gene is TRBV28, the J gene TRBJ2-7, with TRBD1 matching 9 bases. Germline CDR1 MDHEN, CDR2 SYDVKM. After removal of 3 bases from V and 6 bases from J, the junction contained 9 bases not matched to a gene. This CDR3 is 15 amino acids long. Here the CDR3 DNA reads TGTGCCAGCAGTTTGTATCAAGCGGGACAGGGCGAGCAGTACTTC. It codes for CASSLYQAGQGEQYF.

The chain has TRBV18 and TRBJ2-7; 7 bases align to TRBD1. Germline CDR1 reads KGHSH; CDR2 reads LQKENI. The CDR3 spans 15 residues. J lost 3 bases, V lost 5 bases, and 10 bases had no gene match. The CDR3 loop is CASSTQTGTIYEQYF. The CDR3 nucleotides read TGTGCCAGCTCAACACAGACAGGGACGATCTACGAGCAGTACTTC.

The chain couples TRBV28 to TRBJ1-3; D is possibly TRBD1 (6 bases). Trimming left V 6 bases short and J 0 bases short, with 15 bases between. This CDR3 region has 16 residues. From germline, CDR1 is MDHEN and CDR2 SYDVKM. CDR3 loop: CASSAARGGSGNTIYF. The CDR3 DNA is TGTGCCAGCAGCGCGGCGAGGGGGGGCTCTGGAAACACCATATATTTT.

The chain joins TRBV2 to TRBJ1-5, with D perhaps matching TRBD1 (5 bases). Germline CDR1 and CDR2: SNHLY and FYNNEI. Trimming removed 2 bases from V and 1 base from J, with 15 bases in between. The CDR3 covers 17 residues. CDR3 nucleotides: TGTGCCAGCAGTGAAACCAGGTCCGCAGGGAGCAATCAGCCCCAGCATTTT. Translated, it gives CASSETRSAGSNQPQHF.

This chain connects TRBV6-1 to TRBJ1-2; D might be TRBD1 (5 bases). The CDR3 consists of 13 residues. Trimming took off 3 bases at V and 2 bases at J, with 7 bases between the two ends. Germline CDR1 reads MNHNS; CDR2 reads SASEGT. CDR3 amino acids: CASSDAGNYGYTF. CDR3 nucleotides: TGTGCCAGCAGTGATGCAGGGAACTATGGCTACACCTTC.

The chain joins TRBV5-6 to TRBJ2-7, with 9 bases matching TRBD2. The CDR3 runs to 15 residues. Germline values: CDR1 SGHDT, CDR2 YYEEEE. Trimming removed 4 bases from V and 4 bases from J; junction bases left unmatched: 9. CDR3 bases: TGTGCCAGCAGCCAACGGCGGGGGGGAACATACGAGCAGTACTTC. This translates into CASSQRRGGTYEQYF.

This clone has only a few counts. The chain has TRBV7-2 and TRBJ1-1; 10 nucleotides agree with TRBD1. Looked up from germline, CDR1 is SGHTA and CDR2 is FQGNSA. The V and J ends lost 5 bases and 0 bases, in that order; junction bases with no gene match: 3. The CDR3 runs to 15 residues. The CDR3 nucleotides read TGTGCCAGCAGCCAGGGACAGGGGATGAACACTGAAGCTTTCTTT. Translating gives CASSQGQGMNTEAFF.

The chain combines TRBV27 with TRBJ1-2; TRBD1 is a possible D gene (5 bases). This CDR3 spans 14 amino acids. Germline CDR1 reads MNHEY; CDR2 reads SMNVEV (reference sequence). The V gene lost 2 bases and the J gene lost 2 bases, with 9 bases spanning the gap. The CDR3, as DNA: TGTGCCAGCAGTTTAACGGCAGGGAACTATGGCTACACCTTC. This sequence encodes CASSLTAGNYGYTF.

This sequence joins TRBV5-1 and TRBJ2-2, with TRBD1 as a possible D gene (6 bases). CDR3 length: 15 residues. Germline V lookup: CDR1 SGHRS, CDR2 YFSETQ. Trimming took 4 bases from V and 3 from J, leaving 13 bases between them. DNA for the CDR3: TGCGCCAGCAGCGCCCGGGACATTGACACCGGGGAGCTGTTTTTT. Protein: CASSARDIDTGELFF.

This chain joins TRBV11-2 and TRBJ1-3; 7 nucleotides line up with TRBD1. The germline V gene encodes CDR1 SGHAT and CDR2 FQNNGV. V lost 5 bases and J lost 4; bases outside the gene matches: 8. The CDR3 is made up of 15 amino acids. The CDR3 here is CASSPEGAPGNTIYF. DNA for the CDR3: TGTGCCAGCAGCCCCGAGGGGGCTCCAGGAAACACCATATATTTT.

This chain connects TRBV28 to TRBJ2-7; 8 bases are a match to TRBD1. Germline assignment: CDR1 MDHEN and CDR2 SYDVKM. This CDR3 contains 13 residues. V dropped 5 bases and J dropped 6; count of bases not matched to a gene: 6. The CDR3 loop reads CASSRTGLGEQYF. CDR3 coding DNA: TGTGCCAGCAGTCGGACAGGGCTGGGCGAGCAGTACTTC.

The rearrangement joins TRBV3-1 (or the pseudogene TRBV3-2) to TRBJ2-4; 13 nucleotides align to TRBD2. CDR1 and CDR2 (germline): LGHDT, YNNKEL (reference sequence). The CDR3 runs to 16 residues. After removal of 3 bases from V and 8 bases from J, the junction contained 7 bases not matched to a gene. The chain's CDR3 is CASSQDRLAGGDIQYF. The DNA of the CDR3 is TGTGCCAGCAGCCAGGACCGACTAGCGGGGGGCGACATTCAGTACTTC.

This clone turned up a few times. The chain joins TRBV6-2 or TRBV6-3 to TRBJ1-5; TRBD1 aligns across 9 bases. The trim removed 6 bases at V and 6 bases at J, leaving 6 bases unmatched. This CDR3 is 14 amino acids long. Germline-derived CDR1 and CDR2 are MNHEY and SVGEGT. CDR3 nucleotide sequence: TGTGCCAGCAGCTCGACAGGGGGGGGTCAGCCCCAGCATTTT. It is translated as CASSSTGGGQPQHF.

A remark on this clone: This CDR3 is also generated by other DNA sequences in the sample. The chain couples TRBV18 to TRBJ1-1; tentative D call: TRBD1 (6 bases). The germline V gene has CDR1 KGHSH and CDR2 LQKENI. The CDR3 has 14 amino acids. Trimming left V 6 bases short and J 4 bases short, with 15 bases between. The CDR3 sequence is CASSPDSGGTEAFF. The CDR3 DNA reads TGTGCCAGCTCGCCGGACAGTGGGGGCACTGAAGCTTTCTTT.

The chain has TRBV21-1 and TRBJ1-5. TRBV21-1 is a recognized pseudogene. The CDR3 consists of 18 residues. The CDR3 DNA sequence: TGTGCCAGCAGCAAAGGGTCGGAGGGGGGGAATAGCAATCAGCCCCAGCATTTT. This gives the protein CASSKGSEGGNSNQPQHF.

The chain links TRBV3-1 (or the pseudogene TRBV3-2) to TRBJ1-1, with 8 bases lining up with TRBD1. CDR3 length: 13 residues. CDR1 and CDR2 (germline): LGHDT, YNNKEL (reference sequence). The junction had 5 bases not matched to a gene; V was cut back by 4 bases and J by 7 bases. The CDR3 protein is CASSPRQGSEAFF. The CDR3 DNA is TGTGCCAGCAGCCCAAGACAGGGGAGTGAAGCTTTCTTT.

The chain links TRBV2 to TRBJ1-5; TRBD1 is a possible D gene (6 bases). The V end was cut by 10 bases, the J end by 7 bases, with 17 bases between. CDR3 length equals 13 residues. Germline loops: CDR1 SNHLY, CDR2 FYNNEI. CDR3 in amino acids: CATQSGAWQPQHF. CDR3 bases: TGTGCCACCCAATCAGGGGCCTGGCAGCCCCAGCATTTT.

V and J are TRBV5-8 and TRBJ1-5; 10 bases agree with TRBD1. CDR1 is SGHTS, CDR2 YDEGEE, per germline. The CDR3 covers 15 residues. Germline trimming cut 4 bases from V and 10 bases from J; bases unmatched to any gene: 11. The CDR3 sequence is CASSTLTGGTTPQHF. CDR3 DNA: TGTGCCAGCAGCACCTTGACAGGGGGCACGACTCCCCAGCATTTT.